These 26 T cell receptor beta chains were all obtained from the same sample, sequenced in a study of cytomegalovirus exposure and HLA in healthy donors. The PCR used 60 Vbeta and 13 Jbeta primers. Clones were sequenced by immunoSEQ multiplex PCR, and TCRdb holds only the in-frame ones, with some missing. Found here are about 150,000 clones, 77% of them singletons; the top ten hold 1.2% to 1.5%. Input material: PBMCs. The receptors here all came from a woman aged 30 to 39 in good health and CMV-seropositive.

The chain links TRBV7-8 to TRBJ1-1; D uncertain. V was clipped by 3 bases and J by 2 bases, with 10 bases between them. From germline, CDR1 is SGHVS and CDR2 FQNEAQ. The CDR3 is 14 residues long. The CDR3 reads CASSFGGLNTEAFF. In DNA, the CDR3 is TGTGCCAGCAGCTTTGGAGGATTAAACACTGAAGCTTTCTTT.

This clone was detected once. The gene calls are TRBV19 and TRBJ1-2; 7 bases align to TRBD1. The CDR3 consists of 13 residues. V gave up 4 bases and J gave up 14 bases; unmatched junction bases: 13. CDR1 and CDR2 from the germline V gene are LNHDA and SQIVND (reference sequence). CDR3 nucleotide sequence: TGTGCCAGTAGTAAGAACCGGGACAGAATTGGTACCTTC. Translating gives CASSKNRDRIGTF.

This chain links TRBV6-6 with TRBJ1-1; D gene ambiguous. The germline gives CDR1 MNHNY, CDR2 SVGAGI (reference sequence). This CDR3 has 16 amino acids. Trimming stripped 5 bases from V and 0 bases from J, with 16 bases between. The CDR3 DNA is TGTGCCAGCAGTATACAGCCCATAGGAATGAACACTGAAGCTTTCTTT. This translates into CASSIQPIGMNTEAFF.

The V gene is TRBV6-1, the J gene TRBJ2-6; no clear D. This CDR3 is 17 amino acids long. V was pared by 1 base and J by 2 bases, with 12 bases between. Germline V gene sequence: CDR1 MNHNS, CDR2 SASEGT. CDR3 sequence (DNA): TGTGCCAGCAGTGAAGATGGCGGCATCCCTGGGGCCAACGTCCTGACTTTC. It specifies CASSEDGGIPGANVLTF.

The V gene is TRBV6-5, the J gene TRBJ2-1; D is undetermined. Germline loops: CDR1 MNHEY, CDR2 SVGAGI. The CDR3 length is 11 residues. The V end was cut by 3 bases, the J end by 9 bases, with 6 bases between. The CDR3 nucleotides read TGTGCCAGCAGTTATAGACTTGAGCAGTTCTTC. This gives the protein CASSYRLEQFF.

This clone was counted between two and nine times. CDR3 in DNA: TGTGCCAGCTCACCCCTATCGGGACAGGGCGGCACAGATACGCAGTATTTT. This translates into CASSPLSGQGGTDTQYF. The chain links TRBV18 to TRBJ2-3, with TRBD1 identical over 9 bases. This CDR3 is 17 amino acids long. Trimming at V came to 3 bases and at J to 1 base, leaving 8 bases not matched to a gene. Germline lookup yields CDR1 KGHSH and CDR2 LQKENI.

The J gene is TRBJ2-5, the V gene TRBV29-1; D possibly corresponds to TRBD1 (6 bases). The V end was cut by 6 bases, the J end by 3 bases, with 11 bases between. Germline V CDR1 and CDR2: SQVTM, ANQGSEA. CDR3 length: 12 amino acids. This CDR3 reads CSVAPGEETQYF. The CDR3 DNA follows: TGCAGCGTGGCACCAGGGGAAGAGACCCAGTACTTC. The full variable domain, rest sourced from reference TRBV29-1 and TRBJ2-5, is SAVISQKPSRDICQRGTSLTIQCQVDSQVTMMFWYRQQPGQSLTLIATANQGSEATYESGFVIDKFPISRPNLTFSTLTVSNMSPEDSSIYLCSVAPGEETQYFGPGTRLLVL.

In its sample, this clone was seen a few times. Germline is not matched at one junction end, which may reflect a read error. The rearrangement joins TRBV20-1 to TRBJ1-5, with TRBD1 matching 7 bases. CDR1 DFQATT and CDR2 SNEGSKA come from the germline V gene (reference sequence). The CDR3 consists of 9 residues. DNA for the CDR3: TGCAGTGCTAGAACAGGGGACCCTTTT. This encodes CSARTGDPF.

The chain joins TRBV10-3 to TRBJ1-5, with D perhaps TRBD1 (5 bases). Per the germline V gene, CDR1 is ENHRY and CDR2 is SYGVKD. Trimming left V 8 bases short and J 1 base short, with 6 bases between. The CDR3 is made up of 12 amino acids. DNA for the CDR3: TGTGCCATCGGGGCCAGCAATCAGCCCCAGCATTTT. It specifies CAIGASNQPQHF.

V usage is TRBV28 and J usage is TRBJ2-7; D is undetermined. The germline gives CDR1 MDHEN, CDR2 SYDVKM. The germline V and J ends were trimmed by 2 bases and 0 bases, with 8 bases remaining between them. The CDR3 sequence is 14 residues long. This CDR3 is CASSLPGSSYEQYF. For the CDR3, the DNA is TGTGCCAGCAGTTTACCCGGGTCCTCCTACGAGCAGTACTTC.

The rearrangement joins TRBV15 to TRBJ2-1, with a weak D call TRBD2 (5 bases). From germline, CDR1 is LNHNV and CDR2 YYDKDF (reference sequence). Between the trimmed V and J ends, which lost 5 bases and 6 bases, there was a span of 17 bases. The CDR3 length is 15 residues. DNA for the CDR3: TGTGCCACCAGCCTGCTCGGGGTGACAAGCAATGAGCAGTTCTTC. This encodes CATSLLGVTSNEQFF.

The chain combines TRBV11-2 with TRBJ2-7, with 9 bases matching TRBD2. Germline CDR1 is SGHAT and CDR2 is FQNNGV. J lost 1 base, V lost 0 bases, and 4 bases had no gene match. The CDR3 length is 16 residues. The DNA of the CDR3 is TGTGCCAGCAGCTTAGATGGGCTAGCGGGGTCCTACGAGCAGTACTTC. Translation gives CASSLDGLAGSYEQYF.

The chain is built from TRBV5-4 and TRBJ1-1; D perhaps matches TRBD1 (6 bases). Trimming shortened V by 3 bases and J by 1 base, and 10 bases separated the two germline ends. Per germline, CDR1 SGHNT and CDR2 YYREEE (reference sequence). CDR3 length equals 14 residues. The CDR3 DNA reads as TGTGCCAGCAGCTATACACAGGGGAACACTGAAGCTTTCTTT. Encoded protein: CASSYTQGNTEAFF.

This clone was seen once. J is TRBJ2-7 and V is TRBV9; D may be TRBD2 (6 bases). In germline, CDR1 is SGDLS, CDR2 YYNGEE. This CDR3 contains 15 residues. V was clipped by 4 bases and J by 4 bases, with 18 bases between them. For the CDR3, the DNA is TGTGCCAGCAGCCCACGACTAGACTCCTTGTACGAGCAGTACTTC. Translated, it gives CASSPRLDSLYEQYF.

The chain employs TRBV5-6 and TRBJ2-7; possible D gene TRBD2, 6 bases. Trimming took 4 bases from V and 6 from J, leaving 17 bases between them. The V gene's germline CDR1 is SGHDT and CDR2 YYEEEE. The CDR3 spans 14 residues. CDR3 in DNA: TGTGCCAGCAGCCCCGACGGGGGAGGTGGCGAGCAGTACTTC. It codes for CASSPDGGGGEQYF.

The chain carries TRBV7-2 and TRBJ2-1; maybe TRBD2 (6 bases). The ends were cut back, 5 bases at V and 8 bases at J, with 13 bases in the middle. The germline CDR1 and CDR2 sequences are SGHTA and FQGNSA. This CDR3 comprises 13 residues. CDR3: CASSPWGGDEQFF. The CDR3 nucleotides are TGTGCCAGCAGCCCCTGGGGAGGCGATGAGCAGTTCTTC.

This chain joins TRBV7-8 and TRBJ2-1, with TRBD2 matching over 8 bases. The CDR3 has 16 residues. V lost 4 bases and J lost 8; bases outside the gene matches: 13. Germline V lookup: CDR1 SGHVS, CDR2 FQNEAQ. The CDR3: CASSSTGTSRIDEQFF. The CDR3, as DNA: TGTGCCAGCAGCTCGACCGGGACTAGTCGCATAGATGAGCAGTTCTTC. The full variable domain, completed using reference TRBV7-8 and TRBJ2-1, is GAGVSQSPRYKVAKRGQDVALRCDPISGHVSLFWYQQALGQGPEFLTYFQNEAQLDKSGLPSDRFFAERPEGSVSTLKIQRTQQEDSAVYLCASSSTGTSRIDEQFFGPGTRLTVL.

CDR3 sequence reads: CASSSRQGTAGNTIYF. The DNA for the CDR3 is TGTGCCAGCAGTTCTAGACAGGGTACGGCTGGAAACACCATATATTTT. V usage is TRBV6-5 and J usage is TRBJ1-3, with 7 bases aligning to TRBD1. Germline-derived CDR1 and CDR2 are MNHEY and SVGAGI. V was pared by 4 bases and J by 2 bases, with 8 bases of the junction left unmatched. The CDR3 covers 16 residues.

The rearrangement links TRBV6-5 to TRBJ1-4; perhaps TRBD1 as D (5 bases). Germline V gene data show CDR1 as MNHEY and CDR2 as SVGAGI. V lost 0 bases, J lost 7 bases, and 12 bases lay in between. The CDR3 has 15 amino acids. The CDR3 sequence is CASSYSTARREKLFF. The CDR3 coding sequence is TGTGCCAGCAGTTACTCGACAGCGAGACGTGAAAAACTGTTTTTT.

The chain joins TRBV6-1 to TRBJ2-7; perhaps TRBD1 as D (9 bases). V lost 11 bases and J 5 bases, leaving 22 bases between the germline ends. This CDR3 comprises 14 residues. The germline V gene encodes CDR1 MNHNS and CDR2 SASEGT. The DNA of the CDR3 is TGTGCCTCACACGGGGGGGACAGGGTCCACGAGCAGTACTTC. Amino acids: CASHGGDRVHEQYF.

This clone has only a few counts. J is TRBJ2-2 and V is TRBV5-1; D may be TRBD2 (6 bases). CDR3 size: 14 residues. Trimming took off 3 bases at V and 6 bases at J, with 12 bases between the two ends. Per the germline V gene, CDR1 is SGHRS and CDR2 is YFSETQ. The CDR3 sequence: CASSSSGVSGELFF. CDR3 coding DNA: TGCGCCAGCAGCTCATCGGGAGTTTCCGGGGAGCTGTTTTTT.

This clone was seen repeatedly, ten times or more. V gene TRBV27 combines with J gene TRBJ1-5; D not certain. In germline, CDR1 is MNHEY, CDR2 SMNVEV (reference sequence). Trimming took 5 bases from V and 2 from J, leaving 16 bases between them. The CDR3 is 16 residues long. This CDR3 reads CASSAGPSKGNQPQHF. CDR3 nucleotide sequence: TGTGCCAGCAGTGCGGGCCCCTCGAAGGGCAATCAGCCCCAGCATTTT.

The chain links TRBV6-4 to TRBJ2-1, with D perhaps matching TRBD2 (5 bases). Germline loops: CDR1 MRHNA, CDR2 SNTAGT. Trimming left V 8 bases short and J 7 bases short, with 18 bases between. The length of the CDR3 is 14 residues. The CDR3, as DNA: TGTGCCAGCCGTGGACCGGGGTCTAGTAATGAGCAGTTCTTC. Translated, it gives CASRGPGSSNEQFF.

This clone has a single count. This chain connects TRBV5-1 to TRBJ2-3; 9 nucleotides match TRBD2. CDR3 length: 17 amino acids. The trim removed 4 bases at V and 5 bases at J, leaving 14 bases unmatched. CDR1 and CDR2 from the germline V gene are SGHRS and YFSETQ. The CDR3 region has the DNA TGCGCCAGCAGCCCTAAAGGGCGGACTAGCGAAAGAGATACGCAGTATTTT. This sequence encodes CASSPKGRTSERDTQYF.

V gene TRBV6-6 combines with J gene TRBJ2-7, with TRBD2 matching 10 bases. V trimming: 6 bases; J trimming: 5 bases; junction bases outside the gene matches: 13. The germline gives CDR1 MNHNY, CDR2 SVGAGI (reference sequence). This CDR3 contains 16 residues. CDR3 DNA sequence: TGTGCCAGCAGCCCCCTCGGAGCGGGAGGGCAGGACGAGCAGTACTTC. Protein product: CASSPLGAGGQDEQYF.

This clone was seen once. The chain links TRBV7-6 to TRBJ1-5; 10 nucleotides match TRBD1. Germline loops: CDR1 SGHVS, CDR2 FNYEAQ. V dropped 1 base and J dropped 4; count of bases not matched to a gene: 10. This CDR3 is 18 amino acids long. The CDR3 loop reads CASSLGTSGQGMNQPQHF. In nucleotides, the CDR3 is TGTGCCAGCAGCTTAGGAACCTCGGGACAGGGGATGAATCAGCCCCAGCATTTT.